Shown below are 29 T cell receptor delta chains from a single sample sequenced in a study of γδ T cells in repeated Plasmodium falciparum infection. Bulk repertoires came from Vgamma9/Vdelta2+ or Vdelta2-negative gammadelta T cells flow-sorted from PBMC. TCRdb called clones from the multiplex PCR reads again using CATT. In the table there are around 57,000 delta-chain clones, around 1.7% of which are singletons. The sequencing input was gamma-delta T cells from blood. All receptors come from a pool of human donors (malaria-infected and uninfected, not separated).

This clone occurred many times. A read error is the likely source, as a far larger clone sits one nucleotide away. This CDR3 is also generated by other DNA sequences in the sample. CDR3 loop: CACDPVLGDTGVTDKLIF. The CDR3 bases are TGTGCCTGTGACCCCGTACTGGGGGATACGGGGGTCACCGATAAACTCATCTTT. The V gene is TRDV2, the J gene TRDJ1; 13 bases agree with TRDD3. TCRdb records no J gene; here it was assigned by comparing the DNA to germline. V lost 3 bases to trimming and J lost 1 base; unmatched junction nucleotides: 10. This CDR3 region has 18 residues. Germline CDR1 and CDR2: GEAIGNYY and EKD.

Comment on this clone: This likely came from a read error, as a far larger clone is one base away. The sample has other DNA sequences that encode this CDR3 too. This rearrangement joins TRDV1 to TRDJ1, with TRDD3 matching 9 bases. There are 21 residues in the CDR3. Looked up from germline, CDR1 is TSWWSYY and CDR2 is QGS. The DNA of the CDR3 is TGTGCTCTTGGGGAAAAATGGCCGAGTCTATTCTGGGGATACGGGTCCGACAAACTCATCTTT. Translation gives CALGEKWPSLFWGYGSDKLIF.

There are a few counts of this clone. The protein held in TCRdb is that of a much larger clone and does not match this DNA's translation at residues 8 and 13, likely because of a read error; the protein shown is translated from the DNA. V gene TRDV3 combines with J gene TRDJ3, with TRDD3 matching 7 bases. V dropped 1 base and J dropped 0; count of bases not matched to a gene: 33. CDR1 and CDR2 from the germline V gene are TVYSNPD and GDNSRS (reference sequence). This CDR3 is built from 26 residues. The CDR3 DNA reads as TGTGCCTTTAATGATCTAACCCCCTTCGAGACTACTGGTGTGGGGGACAGCTCCTGGGACACCCGACAGATGTTTTTC. Its protein product is CAFNDLTPFETTGVGDSSWDTRQMFF. Filled out from reference TRDV3 and TRDJ3, the complete variable domain reads CDKVTQSSPDQTVASGSEVVLLCTYDTVYSNPDLFWYRIRPDYSFQFVFYGDNSRSEGADFTQGRFSVKHILTQKAFHLVISPVRTEDSATYYCAFNDLTPFETTGVGDSSWDTRQMFFGTGIKLFVEP.

This clone was seen only a few times. TCRdb has a much larger clone's protein, which differs at residue 8 from the translation of this DNA, likely because of a read error; what is shown is the protein translated from the DNA. The chain employs TRAV38-2/DV8 and TRDJ1; 8 positions match TRDD3. TCRdb is silent on the J gene; assignment here came from matching the DNA to germline. The CDR3 is 27 residues long. The V gene's germline CDR1 is TSESDYY and CDR2 QEAYKQQN. The V segment lost 0 bases and the J segment 0 bases; nucleotides outside the gene matches: 37. The CDR3 reads CAYRSAEPFFWSSSESTGGSYTDKLIF. CDR3 bases: TGTGCTTATAGGAGCGCGGAACCCTTCTTCTGGTCTTCGTCAGAATCGACTGGGGGGTCGTACACCGATAAACTCATCTTT.

A note on this clone: This sequence may be a read error, since a much larger clone differs from it by one base. The CDR3 DNA reads TGTGCCTCCCCTCCATCCTATCAAAGGAGCACAGATAATAAACTCATCTTT. Translation: CASPPSYQRSTDNKLIF. The chain links TRDV3 to TRDJ1; TRDD2 might be the D (5 bases). This CDR3 contains 17 residues. CDR1 is TVYSNPD, CDR2 GDNSRS, per germline (reference sequence). V was trimmed by 4 bases and J by 6 bases, leaving 30 bases between them.

A word on this clone: A far larger clone is one nucleotide away, so this likely arose from a read error. Distinct nucleotide sequences in the sample also encode this CDR3. This chain joins TRDV1 and TRDJ1; 7 bases agree with TRDD2. TCRdb does not report a J gene; here it was assigned by matching the DNA to germline references. Per the germline V gene, CDR1 is TSWWSYY and CDR2 is QGS. V lost 6 bases and J lost 1; bases outside the gene matches: 26. The CDR3 covers 21 residues. The CDR3 region is CALGAPFLTGSERRCTDKLIF. The CDR3 region has the DNA TGTGCTCTTGGAGCCCCCTTCCTGACCGGGTCTGAGAGACGTTGCACCGATAAACTCATCTTT.

Comments on this clone: TCRdb assigns this DNA the protein of a much larger clone, which departs from its translation at residue 11; this likely reflects a read error, and the protein shown comes from translating the DNA. The J gene is TRDJ2, the V gene TRDV1, with 9 bases lining up with TRDD3. CDR1 is TSWWSYY, CDR2 QGS, per germline. Unmatched junction bases numbered 25, after V lost 0 bases and J lost 2 bases. The CDR3 has 24 residues. The CDR3 region has the DNA TGTGCTCTTGGGGAACTTCCTCATGAACTTATCAACCGGGGGATACAAAAGTTGACAGCACAACTCTTCTTT. This encodes CALGELPHELINRGIQKLTAQLFF.

This clone is categorized as medium-sized. Additional DNA sequences in this sample encode the identical CDR3. V is TRDV2 and J is TRDJ1, with TRDD3 identical over 7 bases. J gave up 3 bases and V 2 bases, and 5 bases lay outside the gene matches. Germline V CDR1 and CDR2: GEAIGNYY, EKD. The CDR3 is 14 amino acids. CDR3 in DNA: TGTGCCTGTGACAGCCTCTGGGGGCCCGATAAACTCATCTTT. Translating gives CACDSLWGPDKLIF.

This clone showed up many times. This likely stems from a read error, as it lies one base from a far larger clone. The DNA is left out, because the CDR3 cannot be placed on it with certainty; the CDR3 is given as TCRdb lists it. Additional DNA sequences in this sample encode the identical CDR3. The chain recombines TRDV1 with TRDJ1; the table's D call, TRDD3, was not checked against the DNA. Germline loops: CDR1 TSWWSYY, CDR2 QGS. The CDR3 is made up of 18 amino acids, end residues included. The chain's CDR3 is CALETDSYWGYGTDKLIF.

A word on this clone: The protein held in TCRdb is that of a much larger clone and does not match this DNA's translation at residue 8, likely because of a read error; the protein shown is translated from the DNA. J is TRDJ1 and V is TRDV2; a weak D match, TRDD2 (5 bases). TCRdb offers no J gene call, so here the DNA was matched to germline to obtain one. Trimming stripped 1 base from V and 0 bases from J, with 26 bases between. CDR1 and CDR2 (germline): GEAIGNYY, EKD. CDR3 length: 20 residues. CDR3 amino acids: CACDTLGRPTVGPYTDKLIF. As DNA, the CDR3 is TGTGCCTGTGACACATTAGGCCGGCCTACGGTGGGACCGTACACCGATAAACTCATCTTT.

This clone has only a few counts. The translation of this DNA and the TCRdb protein of a much larger clone differ at residue 10, probably owing to a read error; the protein shown here is translated from the DNA. The CDR3 sequence: CACDTAITGEYMYTDKLIF. DNA of the CDR3: TGTGCCTGTGACACTGCTATTACTGGGGAATACATGTACACCGATAAACTCATCTTT. The genes are TRDV2 and TRDJ1; 7 bases match TRDD3. J lost 0 bases, V lost 1 base, and 16 bases had no gene match. CDR3 length equals 19 residues. CDR1 GEAIGNYY and CDR2 EKD come from the germline V gene.

This clone came up many times. TCRdb's protein, taken from a much larger clone, differs from this DNA's translation at residue 7, likely owing to a read error; the protein displayed comes from the DNA. This chain connects TRDV1 to TRDJ1; 9 bases are shared with TRDD2. CDR1 is TSWWSYY, CDR2 QGS, per germline. The CDR3 runs to 18 residues. J was trimmed by 0 bases and V by 0 bases; bases with no gene match: 8. The CDR3 DNA reads TGTGCTCTTGGGGAACTTGGCCCCTTCCTACGGCACACCGATAAACTCATCTTT. The encoded protein is CALGELGPFLRHTDKLIF.

A note on this clone: TCRdb's protein for this DNA is that of a much larger clone and differs from the translation at residue 12, likely a read error; the protein shown is the DNA translation. This rearrangement joins TRDV2 to TRDJ3; 10 bases match TRDD3. Matching the DNA to germline supplied the J gene, which TCRdb does not give. This CDR3 region has 21 residues. Germline V CDR1 and CDR2: GEAIGNYY, EKD. J gave up 2 bases and V 0 bases, and 12 bases lay outside the gene matches. CDR3 nucleotides: TGTGCCTGTGACACCGGCGGGCTACTGGGGGATTGCGCCTGGGACACCCGACAGATGTTTTTC. Residues: CACDTGGLLGDCAWDTRQMFF.

This clone was counted a few times. TCRdb's entry gives the protein of a much larger clone, which mismatches this DNA's translation at residue 7, likely from a read error; the protein reported here is translated from the DNA. The chain is built from TRDV1 and TRDJ1, with D hard to call. TCRdb lists no J gene, so it was determined here by aligning the DNA to germline. The germline V and J ends were trimmed by 4 bases and 4 bases, with 7 bases remaining between them. Per germline, CDR1 TSWWSYY and CDR2 QGS. The CDR3 is 12 amino acids. CDR3 DNA: TGTGCTCTTGGGGGGTGGATCGATAAACTCATCTTT. Its protein product is CALGGWIDKLIF.

Turning to this clone: TCRdb's protein for this DNA is that of a much larger clone and differs from the translation at residue 3, likely a read error; the protein shown is the DNA translation. The chain recombines TRDV1 with TRDJ1; weak D call: TRDD3 (6 bases). Germline lookup yields CDR1 TSWWSYY and CDR2 QGS. CDR3 length: 19 residues. In DNA form, the CDR3 reads TGTGCTCCTGGGGATCTCTCGCTATTCCCATCCCCGTACACCGATAAACTCATCTTT. The encoded protein is CAPGDLSLFPSPYTDKLIF.

This clone was counted between two and nine times. TCRdb has a much larger clone's protein, which differs at residue 6 from the translation of this DNA, likely because of a read error; what is shown is the protein translated from the DNA. The chain joins TRDV1 to TRDJ1, with TRDD3 matching over 10 bases. The J gene was missing in TCRdb and was found by matching the end of the DNA to germline. This CDR3 has 20 residues. The germline gives CDR1 TSWWSYY, CDR2 QGS. The J segment lost 3 bases and the V segment lost 4 bases, leaving 20 bases of the junction unmatched. The CDR3 DNA is TGTGCTCTTGGGGGAGTCCATGGGTTGGGGGATACAAGAGGTGCCGATAAACTCATCTTT. This translates into CALGGVHGLGDTRGADKLIF.

Points on this clone: A far larger clone is a single base away, which makes a read error likely. The same CDR3 can be traced to other DNA sequences in this sample. This chain joins TRDV3 and TRDJ1; the match to TRDD3 covers 9 bases. The trim removed 4 bases at V and 0 bases at J, leaving 27 bases unmatched. Germline assignment: CDR1 TVYSNPD and CDR2 GDNSRS (reference sequence). This CDR3 contains 21 residues. CDR3 nucleotides: TGTGCCTCACGGCGCAGGCGGCCTCCAGGGGGATACCTGACGTACACCGATAAACTCATCTTT. It is translated as CASRRRRPPGGYLTYTDKLIF.

Only a few counts were recorded for this clone. Translating this DNA gives a protein that differs at residue 12 from the TCRdb one, which belongs to a much larger clone; a read error is likely, and the protein shown is this translation. CDR3 DNA: TGTGCTCTTGGGGAGACTCTCCGACTGGGGGATCCATACACCGATAAACTCATCTTT. It yields the protein CALGETLRLGDPYTDKLIF. The chain uses TRDV1 and TRDJ1; 10 bases match TRDD3. TCRdb leaves out the J gene; it was filled in here by matching the DNA to germline. CDR3 size: 19 residues. CDR1 and CDR2 from the germline V gene are TSWWSYY and QGS. Trimming cost V 3 bases and J 0 bases; bases outside gene matches: 13.

This clone turned up a few times. The protein held in TCRdb is that of a much larger clone and does not match this DNA's translation at residue 15, likely because of a read error; the protein shown is translated from the DNA. The chain has TRDV1 and TRDJ1, with TRDD3 identical over 9 bases. Germline CDR1 and CDR2: TSWWSYY and QGS. The V and J ends lost 2 bases and 0 bases, in that order; junction bases with no gene match: 22. This CDR3 contains 22 residues. In DNA form, the CDR3 reads TGTGCTCTTGGGGAATGGCTCCCAACCCCTGGGGGATTTAGGAGAGACACCGATAAACTCATCTTT. It encodes CALGEWLPTPGGFRRDTDKLIF.

This clone has more than one count but fewer than ten. The protein TCRdb lists belongs to a much larger clone and differs from this DNA's translation at residue 9, which points to a read error; the protein shown is made from the DNA. The chain is built from TRDV1 and TRDJ1; D may be TRDD3 (5 bases). Germline lookup yields CDR1 TSWWSYY and CDR2 QGS. The germline V and J ends were trimmed by 4 bases and 1 base, with 37 bases remaining between them. CDR3 size: 23 residues. The chain's CDR3 is CALGVRRGVAQEAYTVLTDKLIF. As DNA, the CDR3 is TGTGCTCTTGGGGTCCGTAGGGGGGTGGCCCAAGAGGCGTATACTGTCCTCACCGATAAACTCATCTTT.

This clone was counted many times. The rearrangement links TRDV1 to TRDJ1, with D hard to call. The CDR3 consists of 13 residues. V dropped 1 base and J dropped 8 bases, with 11 bases sitting between them. Germline V gene data show CDR1 as TSWWSYY and CDR2 as QGS. CDR3 in amino acids: CALGEQVKSKLIF. As DNA, the CDR3 is TGTGCTCTTGGGGAACAGGTAAAATCGAAACTCATCTTT.

This clone was seen only a few times. TCRdb shows a much larger clone's protein in place of this DNA's translation, and the two differ at residue 20, likely through a read error; the protein shown is translated from the DNA. The J gene is TRDJ1, the V gene TRDV1; the match to TRDD3 covers 8 bases. After removal of 0 bases from V and 0 bases from J, the junction contained 48 bases not matched to a gene. This CDR3 has 31 amino acids. CDR1 TSWWSYY and CDR2 QGS come from the germline V gene. The CDR3 DNA is TGTGCTCTTGGGGAACTGGATCCCGAGGATCCATTGGGGATCACCTTGTACTGGGGGGTACTCCTTCATCTGTACACCGATAAACTCATCTTT. Encoded protein: CALGELDPEDPLGITLYWGVLLHLYTDKLIF.

A note on this clone: The amino acid sequence in TCRdb belongs to a much larger clone and departs from this DNA's translation at residue 3, likely a sequencing read error; the sequence shown is translated from the DNA. The CDR3 spells CAPGQSLLLMSHLYWKTYKLIF. The CDR3 nucleotides are TGTGCTCCTGGGCAAAGCTTACTACTCATGAGCCACCTATACTGGAAAACCTATAAACTCATCTTT. The chain has TRDV1 and TRDJ1, with D perhaps matching TRDD3 (5 bases). Germline CDR1 TSWWSYY, CDR2 QGS. The CDR3 runs to 22 residues.

This clone turned up a few times. TCRdb attributes to this sequence the protein of a much larger clone, which differs from the DNA translation at residues 3 and 15; a read error is likely, and the protein displayed is translated from the DNA. The chain recombines TRDV1 with TRDJ1, with TRDD2 matching 9 bases. The germline V gene encodes CDR1 TSWWSYY and CDR2 QGS. This CDR3 contains 23 residues. The CDR3 DNA reads TGTGCTATTGGGGAACGGACCTTCCTACCTCCCCCTTTAGACCGGGGGAGTACCGATAAACTCATCTTT. Amino acids: CAIGERTFLPPPLDRGSTDKLIF.

A note on this clone: The protein in TCRdb stems from a much larger clone and differs at residue 6 from this DNA's translation, likely a read error; here the protein is translated from the DNA. The CDR3 here is CALGKAPFFLTNLASPTDKLIF. CDR3 sequence (DNA): TGTGCTCTCGGGAAGGCCCCATTCTTCCTCACCAATTTAGCGTCTCCAACCGATAAACTCATCTTT. The J gene is TRDJ1, the V gene TRDV1; D might be TRDD2 (6 bases). CDR1 and CDR2 (germline): TSWWSYY, QGS. CDR3 length: 22 residues. Trimming took off 9 bases at V and 2 bases at J, with 40 bases between the two ends.

This clone was counted only a few times. A far larger clone is one nucleotide away, so this likely arose from a read error. This CDR3 is also generated by other DNA sequences in the sample. This chain uses TRDV1 with TRDJ1; 10 bases match TRDD3. The CDR3 runs 24 residues. Germline CDR1 and CDR2: TSWWSYY and QGS. V lost 5 bases, J lost 0 bases, and 30 bases stayed unmatched. This CDR3 reads CALGLPQPSSVLGDLVAYTDKLIF. For the CDR3, the DNA is TGTGCTCTTGGGTTGCCTCAGCCTTCCTCGGTACTGGGGGATTTGGTAGCGTACACCGATAAACTCATCTTT.

A remark on this clone: A far larger clone lies a single base away; this is likely a read error. Other DNA sequences of this sample code for an identical CDR3. The V and J genes are TRDV1 and TRDJ1; 10 bases agree with TRDD3. TCRdb is silent on the J gene; assignment here came from matching the DNA to germline. Germline loops: CDR1 TSWWSYY, CDR2 QGS. Losses at the gene ends were 0 bases for V and 3 bases for J; bases not matched to a gene: 16. The CDR3 is 20 amino acids. The CDR3 coding sequence is TGTGCTCTTGGGGAACTAGTCTTCTGGAATTACTGGGGGATCCCCGATAAACTCATCTTT. Protein: CALGELVFWNYWGIPDKLIF.

A remark on this clone: Other nucleotide sequences from this sample produce the same CDR3. The genes are TRDV3 and TRDJ1; maybe TRDD2 (5 bases). The J gene, left out of TCRdb, was set here by checking the DNA against germline. The V end lost 0 bases, the J end lost 3 bases, and 26 bases lay between the germline ends. The CDR3 runs 18 residues. The V gene's germline CDR1 is TVYSNPD and CDR2 GDNSRS (reference sequence). CDR3: CAFRSRPYLFGTADKLIF. The CDR3 region has the DNA TGTGCCTTTAGAAGTCGTCCCTACTTGTTTGGGACCGCCGATAAACTCATCTTT.

On this clone itself: The protein recorded in TCRdb matches a much larger clone and deviates from this DNA's translation at residue 7, suggesting a read error; the protein here is obtained by translating the DNA. J is TRDJ1 and V is TRDV2; D gene ambiguous. The J gene was not available in TCRdb and was assigned here by matching the DNA to germline segments. CDR3 length equals 13 residues. Germline loops: CDR1 GEAIGNYY, CDR2 EKD. Between the trimmed V and J ends, which lost 3 bases and 9 bases, there was a span of 16 bases. CDR3 loop: CACDVRQVPELIF. The CDR3, as DNA: TGTGCCTGTGACGTCCGACAGGTCCCCGAACTCATCTTT.